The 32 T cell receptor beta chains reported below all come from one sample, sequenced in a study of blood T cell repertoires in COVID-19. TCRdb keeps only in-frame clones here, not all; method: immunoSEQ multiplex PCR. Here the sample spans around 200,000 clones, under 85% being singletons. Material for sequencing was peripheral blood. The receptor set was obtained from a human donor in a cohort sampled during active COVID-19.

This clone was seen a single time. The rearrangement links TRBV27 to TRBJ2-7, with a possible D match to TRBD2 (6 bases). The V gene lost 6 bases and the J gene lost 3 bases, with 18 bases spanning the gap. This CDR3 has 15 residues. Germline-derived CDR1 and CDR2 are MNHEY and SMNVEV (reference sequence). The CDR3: CASSYYGTSIYEQYF. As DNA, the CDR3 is TGTGCCAGCAGCTATTACGGGACTTCTATCTACGAGCAGTACTTC.

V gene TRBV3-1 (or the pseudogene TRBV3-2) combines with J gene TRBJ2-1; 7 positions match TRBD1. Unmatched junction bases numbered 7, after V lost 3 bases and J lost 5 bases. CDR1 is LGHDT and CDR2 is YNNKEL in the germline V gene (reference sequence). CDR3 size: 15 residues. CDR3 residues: CASSHERDRDNEQFF. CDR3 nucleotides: TGTGCCAGCAGCCACGAACGGGACAGAGACAATGAGCAGTTCTTC.

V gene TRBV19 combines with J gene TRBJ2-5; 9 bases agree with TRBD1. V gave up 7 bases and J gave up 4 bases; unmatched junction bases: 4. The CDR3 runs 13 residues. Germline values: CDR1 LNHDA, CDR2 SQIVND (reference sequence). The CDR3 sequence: CASTGQGRETQYF. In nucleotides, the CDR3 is TGTGCCAGTACCGGACAGGGGAGAGAGACCCAGTACTTC.

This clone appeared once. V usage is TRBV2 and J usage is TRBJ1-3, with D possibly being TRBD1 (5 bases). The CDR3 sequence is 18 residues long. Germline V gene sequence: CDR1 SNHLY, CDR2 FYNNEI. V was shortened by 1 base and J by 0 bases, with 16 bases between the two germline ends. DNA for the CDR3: TGTGCCAGCAGTGAAGGGGGGGGGATCTTGGGCTCTGGAAACACCATATATTTT. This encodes CASSEGGGILGSGNTIYF.

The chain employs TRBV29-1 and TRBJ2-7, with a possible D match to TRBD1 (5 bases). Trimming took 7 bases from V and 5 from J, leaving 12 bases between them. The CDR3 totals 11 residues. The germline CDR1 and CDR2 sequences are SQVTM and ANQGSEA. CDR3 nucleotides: TGCAGCGGCAGGGAATCGCACGAGCAGTACTTC. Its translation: CSGRESHEQYF.

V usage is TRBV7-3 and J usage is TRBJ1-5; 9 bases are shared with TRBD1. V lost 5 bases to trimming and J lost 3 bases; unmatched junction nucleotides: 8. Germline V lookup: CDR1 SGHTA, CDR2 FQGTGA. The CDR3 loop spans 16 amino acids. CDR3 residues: CASSPKTGGVNQPQHF. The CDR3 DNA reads TGTGCCAGCAGCCCAAAGACAGGGGGAGTCAATCAGCCCCAGCATTTT.

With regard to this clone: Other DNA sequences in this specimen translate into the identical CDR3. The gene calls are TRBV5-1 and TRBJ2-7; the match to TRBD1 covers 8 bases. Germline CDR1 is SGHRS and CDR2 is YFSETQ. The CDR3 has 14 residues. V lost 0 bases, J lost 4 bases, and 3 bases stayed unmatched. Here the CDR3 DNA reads TGCGCCAGCAGCTTGGGACAGGGGATGTACGAGCAGTACTTC. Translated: CASSLGQGMYEQYF.

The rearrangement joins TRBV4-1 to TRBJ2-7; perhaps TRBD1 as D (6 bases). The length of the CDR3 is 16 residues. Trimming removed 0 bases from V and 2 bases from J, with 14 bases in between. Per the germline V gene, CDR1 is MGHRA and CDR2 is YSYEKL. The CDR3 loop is CASSQEVQGPPYEQYF. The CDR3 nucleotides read TGCGCCAGCAGCCAAGAGGTCCAGGGGCCCCCCTACGAGCAGTACTTC.

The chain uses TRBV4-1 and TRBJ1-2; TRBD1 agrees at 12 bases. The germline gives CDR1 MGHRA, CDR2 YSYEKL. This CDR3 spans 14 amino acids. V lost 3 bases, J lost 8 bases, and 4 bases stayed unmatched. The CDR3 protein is CASSQGQGAEGYTF. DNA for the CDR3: TGCGCCAGCAGCCAGGGACAGGGGGCGGAGGGCTACACCTTC.

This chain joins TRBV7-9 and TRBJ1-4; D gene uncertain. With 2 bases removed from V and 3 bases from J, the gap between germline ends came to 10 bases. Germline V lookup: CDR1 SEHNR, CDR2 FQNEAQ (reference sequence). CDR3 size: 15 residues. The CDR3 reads CASSLFVAANEKLFF. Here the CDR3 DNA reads TGTGCCAGCAGCTTATTTGTCGCAGCTAATGAAAAACTGTTTTTT.

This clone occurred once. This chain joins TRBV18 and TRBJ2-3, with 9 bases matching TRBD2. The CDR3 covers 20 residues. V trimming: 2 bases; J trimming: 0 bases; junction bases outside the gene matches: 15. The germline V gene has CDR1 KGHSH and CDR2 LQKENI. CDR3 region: CASSPGETKRGAVSTDTQYF. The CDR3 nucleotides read TGTGCCAGCTCACCAGGGGAGACGAAGCGGGGGGCTGTAAGCACAGATACGCAGTATTTT.

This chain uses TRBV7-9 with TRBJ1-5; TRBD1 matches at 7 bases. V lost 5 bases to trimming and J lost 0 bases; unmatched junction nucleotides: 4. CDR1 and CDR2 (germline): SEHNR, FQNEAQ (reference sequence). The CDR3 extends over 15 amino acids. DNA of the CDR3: TGTGCCAGCAGCCAGGGGGGACCTAGCAATCAGCCCCAGCATTTT. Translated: CASSQGGPSNQPQHF.

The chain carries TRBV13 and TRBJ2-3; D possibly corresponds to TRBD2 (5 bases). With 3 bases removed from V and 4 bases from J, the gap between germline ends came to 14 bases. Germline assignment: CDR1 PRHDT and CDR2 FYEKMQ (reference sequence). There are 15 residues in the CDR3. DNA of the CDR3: TGTGCCAGCAGCTTTCGGAGAGGAGGATCAGATACGCAGTATTTT. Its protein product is CASSFRRGGSDTQYF. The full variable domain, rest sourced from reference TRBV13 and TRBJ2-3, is AAGVIQSPRHLIKEKRETATLKCYPIPRHDTVYWYQQGPGQDPQFLISFYEKMQSDKGSIPDRFSAQQFSDYHSELNMSSLELGDSALYFCASSFRRGGSDTQYFGPGTRLTVL.

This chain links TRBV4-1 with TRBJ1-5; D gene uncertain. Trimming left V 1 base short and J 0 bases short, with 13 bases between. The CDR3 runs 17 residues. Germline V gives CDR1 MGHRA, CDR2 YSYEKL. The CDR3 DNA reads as TGCGCCAGCAGCCAAGTGTGGCTCAGTGATAGCAATCAGCCCCAGCATTTT. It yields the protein CASSQVWLSDSNQPQHF.

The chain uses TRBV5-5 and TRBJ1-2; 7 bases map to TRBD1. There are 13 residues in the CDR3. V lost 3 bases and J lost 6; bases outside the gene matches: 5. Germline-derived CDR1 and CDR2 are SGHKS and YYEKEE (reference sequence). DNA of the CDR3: TGTGCCAGCAGCTCGCGCCAGGGGGATGGCTACACCTTC. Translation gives CASSSRQGDGYTF. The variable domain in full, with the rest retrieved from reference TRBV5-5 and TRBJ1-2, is DAGVTQSPTHLIKTRGQQVTLRCSPISGHKSVSWYQQVLGQGPQFIFQYYEKEERGRGNFPDRFSARQFPNYSSELNVNALLLGDSALYLCASSSRQGDGYTFGSGTRLTVV.

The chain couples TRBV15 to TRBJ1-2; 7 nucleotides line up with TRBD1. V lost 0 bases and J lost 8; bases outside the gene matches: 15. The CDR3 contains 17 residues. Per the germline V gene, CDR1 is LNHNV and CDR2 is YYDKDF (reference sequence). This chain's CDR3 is CATSRDVFTGVIGGYTF. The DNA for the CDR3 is TGTGCCACCAGCAGAGACGTATTCACAGGGGTTATAGGCGGCTACACCTTC.

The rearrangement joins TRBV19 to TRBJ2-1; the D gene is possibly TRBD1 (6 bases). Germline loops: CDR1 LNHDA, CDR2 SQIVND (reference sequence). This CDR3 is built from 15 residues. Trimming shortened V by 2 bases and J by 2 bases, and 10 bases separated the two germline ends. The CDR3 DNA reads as TGTGCCAGTAGTATAACAGGGAACGCCTACAATGAGCAGTTCTTC. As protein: CASSITGNAYNEQFF.

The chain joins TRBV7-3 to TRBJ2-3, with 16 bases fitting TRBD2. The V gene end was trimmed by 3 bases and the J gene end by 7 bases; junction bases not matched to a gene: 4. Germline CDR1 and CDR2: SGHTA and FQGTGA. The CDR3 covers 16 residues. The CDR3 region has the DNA TGTGCCAGCAGCTTGACGGGACTAGCGGGGGGGCATACGCAGTATTTT. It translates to CASSLTGLAGGHTQYF.

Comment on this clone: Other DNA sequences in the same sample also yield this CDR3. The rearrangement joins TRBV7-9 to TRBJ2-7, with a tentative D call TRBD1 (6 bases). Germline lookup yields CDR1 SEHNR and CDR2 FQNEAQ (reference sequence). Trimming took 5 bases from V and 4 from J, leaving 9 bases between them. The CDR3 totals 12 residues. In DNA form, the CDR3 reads TGTGCCAGCAGCCCCAGGGGATACGAGCAGTACTTC. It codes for CASSPRGYEQYF.

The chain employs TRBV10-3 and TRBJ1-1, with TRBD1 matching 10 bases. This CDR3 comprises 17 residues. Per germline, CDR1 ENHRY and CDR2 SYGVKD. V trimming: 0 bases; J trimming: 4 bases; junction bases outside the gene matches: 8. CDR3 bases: TGTGCCATCAGTGAGTCGAGGGGGACAGGGGTGCGCACTGAAGCTTTCTTT. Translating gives CAISESRGTGVRTEAFF.

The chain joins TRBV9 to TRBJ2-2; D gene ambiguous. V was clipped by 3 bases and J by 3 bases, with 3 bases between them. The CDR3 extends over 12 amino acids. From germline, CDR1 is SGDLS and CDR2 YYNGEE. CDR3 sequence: CASSAYTGELFF. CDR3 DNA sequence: TGTGCCAGCAGCGCATACACCGGGGAGCTGTTTTTT.

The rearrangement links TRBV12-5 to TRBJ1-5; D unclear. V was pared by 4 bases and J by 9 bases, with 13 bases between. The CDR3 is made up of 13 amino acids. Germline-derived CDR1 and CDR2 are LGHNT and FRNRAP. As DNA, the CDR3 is TGTGCTAGTGGTTCGCGGTCCGTAGGGCCCCAGCATTTT. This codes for CASGSRSVGPQHF.

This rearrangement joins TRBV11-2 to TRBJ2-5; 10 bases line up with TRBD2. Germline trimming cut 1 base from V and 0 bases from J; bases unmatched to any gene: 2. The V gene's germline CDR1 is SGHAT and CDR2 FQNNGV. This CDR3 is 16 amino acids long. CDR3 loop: CASSLGLAGDQETQYF. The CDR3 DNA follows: TGTGCCAGCAGCTTAGGGCTAGCGGGGGACCAAGAGACCCAGTACTTC.

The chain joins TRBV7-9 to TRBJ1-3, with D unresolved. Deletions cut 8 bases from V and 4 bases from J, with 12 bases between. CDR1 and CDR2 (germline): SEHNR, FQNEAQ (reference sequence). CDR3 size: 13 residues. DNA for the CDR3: TGTGCCAGCTATCAATCGGGAGGAAACACCATATATTTT. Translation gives CASYQSGGNTIYF.

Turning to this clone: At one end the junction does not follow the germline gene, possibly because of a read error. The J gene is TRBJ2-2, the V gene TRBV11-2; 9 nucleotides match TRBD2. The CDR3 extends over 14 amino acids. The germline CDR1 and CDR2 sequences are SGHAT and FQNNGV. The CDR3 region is CARSGGWATGELFF. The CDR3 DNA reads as TGTGCCCGCAGCGGGGGGTGGGCAACCGGGGAGCTGTTTTTT.

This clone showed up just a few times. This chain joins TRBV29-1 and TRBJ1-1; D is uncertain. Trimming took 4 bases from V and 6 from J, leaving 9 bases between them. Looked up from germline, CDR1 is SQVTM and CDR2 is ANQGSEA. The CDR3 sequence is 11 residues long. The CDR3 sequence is CSVVHKAEAFF. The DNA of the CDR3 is TGCAGCGTTGTTCACAAAGCTGAAGCTTTCTTT.

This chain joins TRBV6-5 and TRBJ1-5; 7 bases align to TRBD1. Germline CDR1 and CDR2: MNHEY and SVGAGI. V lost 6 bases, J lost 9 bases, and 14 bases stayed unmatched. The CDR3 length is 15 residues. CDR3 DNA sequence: TGTGCCAGCAGGAAACAGGGGACCAGCTTCGGGCCCCAGCATTTT. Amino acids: CASRKQGTSFGPQHF.

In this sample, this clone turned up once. The CDR3 nucleotides are TGTGCCAGTAGTATTTTCGGGACTTCAAATCAGCCCCAGCATTTT. Translating gives CASSIFGTSNQPQHF. The V gene is TRBV19, the J gene TRBJ1-5, with a tentative D call TRBD1 (5 bases). This CDR3 region has 15 residues. V was cut by 3 bases and J by 4 bases, with 13 bases left in between. Germline loops: CDR1 LNHDA, CDR2 SQIVND (reference sequence).

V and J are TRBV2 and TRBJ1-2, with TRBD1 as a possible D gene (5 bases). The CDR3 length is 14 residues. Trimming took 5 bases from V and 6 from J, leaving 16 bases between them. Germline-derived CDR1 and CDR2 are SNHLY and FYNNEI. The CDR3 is CASSSPPDSNGYTF. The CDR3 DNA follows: TGTGCCAGCAGTTCCCCCCCTGACAGTAATGGCTACACCTTC.

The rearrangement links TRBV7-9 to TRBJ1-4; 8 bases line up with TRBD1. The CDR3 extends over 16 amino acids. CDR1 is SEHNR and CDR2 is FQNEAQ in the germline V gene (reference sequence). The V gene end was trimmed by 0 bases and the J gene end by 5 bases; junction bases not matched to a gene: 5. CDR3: CASSLADRGRNEKLFF. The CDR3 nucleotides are TGTGCCAGCAGCTTAGCCGACAGGGGAAGAAATGAAAAACTGTTTTTT. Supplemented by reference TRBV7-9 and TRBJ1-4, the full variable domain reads DTGVSQNPRHKITKRGQNVTFRCDPISEHNRLYWYRQTLGQGPEFLTYFQNEAQLEKSRLLSDRFSAERPKGSFSTLEIQRTEQGDSAMYLCASSLADRGRNEKLFFGSGTQLSVL.

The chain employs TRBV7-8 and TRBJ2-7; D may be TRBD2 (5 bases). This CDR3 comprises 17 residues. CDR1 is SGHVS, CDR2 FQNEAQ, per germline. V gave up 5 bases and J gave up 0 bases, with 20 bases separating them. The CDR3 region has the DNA TGTGCCAGCAGCAGAATCTCTTCCGGGGTGAGCTCCTACGAGCAGTACTTC. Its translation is CASSRISSGVSSYEQYF.

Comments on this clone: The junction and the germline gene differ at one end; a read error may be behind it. CDR3: CASRSGQALHF. The DNA of the CDR3 is TGTGCAAGTAGGTCAGGGCAGGCCCTCCACTTT. The chain joins TRBV19 to TRBJ1-6; D possibly corresponds to TRBD1 (5 bases). The CDR3 length is 11 residues. CDR1 and CDR2 (germline): LNHDA, SQIVND (reference sequence).